Presented here are 20 T cell receptor beta chains from one specimen sequenced in a study of blood T cell repertoires in COVID-19. Profiling relied on immunoSEQ multiplex PCR, and the TCRdb table lists in-frame clones only, not all of them. The table shows around 300,000 clones, with about 80% occurring only once. Sequences were obtained from peripheral blood. These receptors were taken from a woman aged 45 to 65 who had recovered from COVID-19.

The V call is TRBV30, the J call TRBJ2-1; D call uncertain. V was cut by 5 bases and J by 7 bases, with 6 bases left in between. CDR1 and CDR2 from the germline V gene are GTSNPN and SVGIG (reference sequence). The CDR3 consists of 10 residues. CDR3 DNA: TGTGCCTGGCGCAGAAATGAGCAGTTCTTC. This encodes CAWRRNEQFF.

The chain has TRBV7-2 and TRBJ1-2, with a tentative D call TRBD1 (6 bases). CDR3 length: 15 amino acids. The germline V gene encodes CDR1 SGHTA and CDR2 FQGNSA. V shed 0 bases and J shed 3 bases, with 11 bases lying between them. The CDR3 DNA reads TGTGCCAGCAGCTTAGCTTCACAGGGTCACTATGGCTACACCTTC. This codes for CASSLASQGHYGYTF.

V usage is TRBV7-3 and J usage is TRBJ2-2; possible D gene TRBD1, 6 bases. The CDR3 is made up of 13 amino acids. Trimming stripped 4 bases from V and 8 bases from J, with 11 bases between. Germline V lookup: CDR1 SGHTA, CDR2 FQGTGA. In DNA form, the CDR3 reads TGTGCCAGCAGCTCCTTACAGGGAGGGGAGCTGTTTTTT. The encoded protein is CASSSLQGGELFF.

Worth noting for this clone: Distinct nucleotide sequences in the sample also encode this CDR3. The chain has TRBV18 and TRBJ1-1; 8 positions agree with TRBD1. CDR3 length: 14 residues. The V segment lost 3 bases and the J segment 4 bases; nucleotides outside the gene matches: 4. Germline V lookup: CDR1 KGHSH, CDR2 LQKENI. The CDR3 nucleotides read TGTGCCAGCTCACCCCAGACAGGGGTCACTGAAGCTTTCTTT. Translation: CASSPQTGVTEAFF.

The gene calls are TRBV5-4 and TRBJ2-5, with 15 bases matching TRBD2. CDR3 length: 18 amino acids. The J segment lost 4 bases and the V segment lost 0 bases, leaving 7 bases of the junction unmatched. CDR1 is SGHNT, CDR2 YYREEE, per germline (reference sequence). In nucleotides, the CDR3 is TGTGCCAGCAGCTTGGGGACTAGCGGGGGGGGAAATCGAGAGACCCAGTACTTC. The encoded protein is CASSLGTSGGGNRETQYF.

The chain has TRBV5-1 and TRBJ1-2; D is uncertain. The length of the CDR3 is 15 residues. The germline V and J ends were trimmed by 4 bases and 5 bases, with 18 bases remaining between them. Germline CDR1 reads SGHRS; CDR2 reads YFSETQ. CDR3 sequence reads: CASSPDMALIYGYTF. The DNA for the CDR3 is TGCGCCAGCAGCCCCGACATGGCCCTCATATATGGCTACACCTTC.

The gene calls are TRBV18 and TRBJ2-3; 13 bases are a match to TRBD2. J gave up 6 bases and V 3 bases, and 3 bases lay outside the gene matches. The CDR3 has 15 amino acids. Germline V gives CDR1 KGHSH, CDR2 LQKENI. Here the CDR3 DNA reads TGTGCCAGCTCACCCCCACTAGCGGGGGGGGATACGCAGTATTTT. Its translation is CASSPPLAGGDTQYF. The whole variable domain, filled in from reference TRBV18 and TRBJ2-3, reads NAGVMQNPRHLVRRRGQEARLRCSPMKGHSHVYWYRQLPEEGLKFMVYLQKENIIDESGMPKERFSAEFPKEGPSILRIQQVVRGDSAAYFCASSPPLAGGDTQYFGPGTRLTVL.

The chain carries TRBV19 and TRBJ2-7, with D maybe TRBD1 (6 bases). Germline CDR1 reads LNHDA; CDR2 reads SQIVND (reference sequence). Trimming removed 10 bases at V and 0 bases at J, with 16 bases between. The CDR3 runs 14 residues. The CDR3: CATSLTGSSYEQYF. CDR3 nucleotides: TGTGCCACCTCCCTCACAGGGAGCTCCTACGAGCAGTACTTC.

The CDR3, as DNA: TGTGCCAGCAACCACCGGACAGGGGCCTCACCCCTCCACTTT. Translated: CASNHRTGASPLHF. The chain combines TRBV3-1 (or the pseudogene TRBV3-2) with TRBJ1-6, with 9 nucleotides matching TRBD1. After removal of 7 bases from V and 10 bases from J, the junction contained 8 bases not matched to a gene. The CDR3 covers 14 residues. Germline V lookup: CDR1 LGHDT, CDR2 YNNKEL (reference sequence).

V is TRBV6-2 or TRBV6-3 and J is TRBJ1-5; D is unresolved. Per the germline V gene, CDR1 is MNHEY and CDR2 is SVGEGT. V was trimmed by 2 bases and J by 11 bases, leaving 16 bases between them. This CDR3 comprises 14 residues. CDR3 protein: CASSYGRQHPTQHF. CDR3 in DNA: TGTGCCAGCAGTTACGGCCGCCAACACCCGACCCAGCATTTT.

The chain recombines TRBV5-4 with TRBJ2-5; D gene ambiguous. Deletions cut 1 base from V and 1 base from J, with 8 bases between. CDR3 length: 14 amino acids. Germline V lookup: CDR1 SGHNT, CDR2 YYREEE (reference sequence). Here the CDR3 DNA reads TGTGCCAGCAGCTTGAGTGGCGGCCAAGAGACCCAGTACTTC. Its protein product is CASSLSGGQETQYF.

V and J are TRBV28 and TRBJ2-1; TRBD1 aligns across 8 bases. With 3 bases clipped from V and 12 bases from J, the junction kept 7 bases outside the gene matches. This CDR3 region has 13 residues. Germline loops: CDR1 MDHEN, CDR2 SYDVKM. The CDR3 DNA follows: TGTGCCAGCAGTTTTCAAGGACAGGGCGGGCAGTTCTTC. This translates into CASSFQGQGGQFF.

This chain joins TRBV9 and TRBJ2-7, with a tentative D call TRBD1 (5 bases). CDR3 length: 14 amino acids. Germline CDR1 is SGDLS and CDR2 is YYNGEE. V dropped 4 bases and J dropped 3 bases, with 14 bases sitting between them. CDR3: CASSQGSYGYEQYF. The CDR3 DNA reads as TGTGCCAGCAGCCAGGGTAGTTACGGCTACGAGCAGTACTTC.

V usage is TRBV4-3 and J usage is TRBJ2-2, with D possibly being TRBD2 (5 bases). The V and J ends lost 4 bases and 5 bases respectively, with 11 bases between them. Germline CDR1 LGHNA, CDR2 YSLEER. The CDR3 length is 14 residues. The CDR3 region is CASSPGSGTGELFF. Here the CDR3 DNA reads TGCGCCAGCAGCCCGGGGTCCGGAACCGGGGAGCTGTTTTTT.

The J gene is TRBJ2-5, the V gene TRBV25-1, with TRBD1 matching over 7 bases. V trimming: 7 bases; J trimming: 0 bases; junction bases outside the gene matches: 11. This CDR3 region has 16 residues. CDR1 and CDR2 (germline): MGHDK, SYGVNS. CDR3 bases: TGTGCCAGCACCTCTGGGGACAGCGGCTACCAAGAGACCCAGTACTTC. The encoded protein is CASTSGDSGYQETQYF. Full variable domain (missing parts from reference TRBV25-1 and TRBJ2-5): EADIYQTPRYLVIGTGKKITLECSQTMGHDKMYWYQQDPGMELHLIHYSYGVNSTEKGDLSSESTVSRIRTEHFPLTLESARPSHTSQYLCASTSGDSGYQETQYFGPGTRLLVL.

The genes are TRBV7-2 and TRBJ2-7; 8 bases are shared with TRBD1. The germline CDR1 and CDR2 sequences are SGHTA and FQGNSA. J was trimmed by 3 bases and V by 2 bases; bases with no gene match: 3. The CDR3 runs to 14 residues. In DNA, the CDR3 is TGTGCCAGCAGCTTATCGACAGGGGTCTACGAGCAGTACTTC. Translating it yields CASSLSTGVYEQYF.

The chain joins TRBV9 to TRBJ2-1, with TRBD1 matching 8 bases. After removal of 3 bases from V and 4 bases from J, the junction contained 3 bases not matched to a gene. Germline CDR1 reads SGDLS; CDR2 reads YYNGEE. CDR3 size: 14 residues. The CDR3 region is CASSGTGPYNEQFF. The CDR3 DNA follows: TGTGCCAGCAGCGGGACAGGGCCTTACAATGAGCAGTTCTTC.

The rearrangement joins TRBV5-8 to TRBJ2-1; D unresolved. This CDR3 has 13 amino acids. Trimming removed 0 bases at V and 3 bases at J, with 4 bases between. The germline CDR1 and CDR2 sequences are SGHTS and YDEGEE. CDR3 region: CASSLGLYNEQFF. DNA for the CDR3: TGTGCCAGCAGCTTGGGACTCTACAATGAGCAGTTCTTC.

The chain couples TRBV5-4 to TRBJ2-2, with a tentative D call TRBD2 (6 bases). The CDR3 extends over 14 amino acids. Deletions cut 0 bases from V and 5 bases from J, with 8 bases between. Germline V gene lookup returns CDR1 SGHNT and CDR2 YYREEE (reference sequence). CDR3 residues: CASSLGAGTGELFF. DNA of the CDR3: TGTGCCAGCAGCTTGGGTGCGGGAACCGGGGAGCTGTTTTTT.

The chain uses TRBV4-2 and TRBJ2-2; D may be TRBD1 (5 bases). The CDR3 consists of 16 residues. Trimming pared 1 base from V and 5 bases from J, leaving 14 bases between. Germline CDR1 LGHNA, CDR2 YNFKEQ. This CDR3 is CASSQVLQGRTGELFF. In DNA, the CDR3 is TGTGCCAGCAGCCAAGTTCTCCAGGGTAGGACCGGGGAGCTGTTTTTT.